This T cell receptor beta chain was captured in a study of blood T cells in healthy people across ages. The wider study: In model experiments, template switching was able to capture about one barcoded beta molecule for every two T cells that were present.

Notes on the study in general: Among T cells, TCR beta diversity per million cells dropped roughly linearly as age rose. More naive CD4+ cells and higher diversity marked long-lived donors relative to aged donors. Naive and antigen-experienced cells were not separated, limiting conclusive comparison.

Notes on this clonotype: Its antigen remains unknown.

A second roughly 7 to 11 cycle PCR used barcoded and J-beta primers. TCRdb reprocessed the 5' RACE reads with MiXCR, giving one entry per CDR3 protein. The table includes about 680,000 distinct CDR3 sequences, 49% detected once. Trimming shortened V by 5 bases and J by 0 bases, and 15 bases separated the two germline ends. The germline V gene has CDR1 SGHRS and CDR2 YFSETQ. The CDR3 totals 15 residues. The V and J genes are TRBV5-1 and TRBJ2-7; tentative D call: TRBD2 (6 bases). This sequence originates from a woman in her sixties in good health. Sequenced: blood. The CDR3 here is CASREGRADSYEQYF. The CDR3 nucleotides read TGCGCCAGCAGGGAGGGACGAGCGGACTCCTACGAGCAGTACTTC.